The 12 T cell receptor beta chains below were found in one sample sequenced in a study of T cell responses to AZD1222 COVID-19 vaccine. Only in-frame clones appear in the TCRdb table, and some are missing; sequencing was by immunoSEQ multiplex PCR. The repertoire holds about 75,000 clones, with about 87% as singletons. The source was peripheral blood, collected 28 days after the second dose of the MenACWY control vaccine. The receptors stem from an adult who received the MenACWY meningococcal vaccine as a control.

This chain uses TRBV2 with TRBJ2-7; D tentatively fits TRBD1 or TRBD2 (6 bases each). The CDR3 totals 13 residues. V lost 7 bases and J lost 3, with 13 bases in between. The germline gives CDR1 SNHLY, CDR2 FYNNEI. Written as DNA, the CDR3 is TGTGCCAGCATCGAGGGGGGCAGCTACGAGCAGTACTTC. Translated: CASIEGGSYEQYF.

This clone was found a few times. An end of the junction differs from the germline gene, which may be a read error. The rearrangement links TRBV6-5 to TRBJ1-5, with TRBD1 matching over 9 bases. This CDR3 is built from 15 residues. In germline, CDR1 is MNHEY, CDR2 SVGAGI. CDR3 nucleotides: TGTGCCACTCAAACTATCACAGGGGGCAAACAGCCCCAGCATTTT. Protein: CATQTITGGKQPQHF.

This rearrangement joins TRBV7-8 to TRBJ1-4, with 10 bases matching TRBD1. After removal of 1 base from V and 5 bases from J, the junction contained 1 base not matched to a gene. From germline, CDR1 is SGHVS and CDR2 FQNEAQ. The CDR3 is 15 amino acids. CDR3 protein: CASSLVDRGNEKLFF. The DNA for the CDR3 is TGTGCCAGCAGCTTAGTGGACAGGGGGAATGAAAAACTGTTTTTT.

V and J are TRBV7-9 and TRBJ1-1, with 7 nucleotides matching TRBD1. Germline CDR1 reads SEHNR; CDR2 reads FQNEAQ (reference sequence). The CDR3 runs 14 residues. After removal of 5 bases from V and 4 bases from J, the junction contained 7 bases not matched to a gene. Written as DNA, the CDR3 is TGTGCCAGCAGCGACGACAGGGTTTCCACTGAAGCTTTCTTT. This gives the protein CASSDDRVSTEAFF.

The J gene is TRBJ1-1, the V gene TRBV18, with TRBD1 matching 8 bases. Trimming took 4 bases from V and 0 from J; bases not matched to a gene: 4. Germline CDR1 and CDR2: KGHSH and LQKENI. The CDR3 runs to 15 residues. This CDR3 is CASSLYRGVNTEAFF. The CDR3 DNA reads as TGTGCCAGCTCACTTTACAGGGGGGTGAACACTGAAGCTTTCTTT.

Comment on this clone: At one of its ends the junction is not consistent with the germline gene, which may arise from a read error. The chain uses TRBV28 and TRBJ1-2, with D possibly matching TRBD1 (5 bases). The CDR3 is 12 residues long. Germline CDR1 is MDHEN and CDR2 is SYDVKM. In nucleotides, the CDR3 is TGTGCCAGCAGTCCTCCCTCGGGACTGCCGGCCTTC. Encoded protein: CASSPPSGLPAF.

The chain uses TRBV2 and TRBJ1-4, with 7 positions matching TRBD1. The CDR3 consists of 14 residues. The V gene end was trimmed by 6 bases and the J gene end by 2 bases; junction bases not matched to a gene: 3. CDR1 and CDR2 (germline): SNHLY, FYNNEI. CDR3 bases: TGTGCCAGCAGCCCGACAGGGACTAATGAAAAACTGTTTTTT. Translated, it gives CASSPTGTNEKLFF.

The V call is TRBV5-4, the J call TRBJ2-1, with 16 bases that match TRBD2. Germline lookup yields CDR1 SGHNT and CDR2 YYREEE (reference sequence). The CDR3 has 15 amino acids. The ends lost 5 bases at V and 11 bases at J; junction bases unmatched: 7. CDR3 DNA sequence: TGTGCCAGCAGGTTCGGGACTAGCGGGGGGGGAAAGCAGTTCTTC. Amino acid sequence: CASRFGTSGGGKQFF.

J is TRBJ2-6 and V is TRBV2; TRBD2 matches 9 bases. The CDR3 covers 18 residues. V was pared by 6 bases and J by 0 bases, with 9 bases of the junction left unmatched. CDR1 and CDR2 from the germline V gene are SNHLY and FYNNEI. This chain's CDR3 is CASRLDGGGASGANVLTF. The CDR3 coding sequence is TGTGCCAGCAGGCTAGACGGCGGGGGGGCCTCTGGGGCCAACGTCCTGACTTTC.

This clone was found a few times. The J gene is TRBJ1-4, the V gene TRBV7-9, with 7 bases identical to TRBD1. CDR3 length: 15 residues. V gave up 6 bases and J gave up 2 bases; unmatched junction bases: 6. Germline CDR1 is SEHNR and CDR2 is FQNEAQ (reference sequence). This CDR3 is CASSPFRGTNEKLFF. The CDR3 nucleotides read TGTGCCAGCAGTCCTTTCAGGGGGACTAATGAAAAACTGTTTTTT.

J is TRBJ1-4 and V is TRBV7-2; D gene ambiguous. CDR1 and CDR2 from the germline V gene are SGHTA and FQGNSA. This CDR3 spans 13 amino acids. Trimming took off 4 bases at V and 7 bases at J, with 10 bases between the two ends. This CDR3 reads CASSSPSLEKLFF. DNA for the CDR3: TGTGCCAGCAGCTCTCCTTCACTTGAAAAACTGTTTTTT.

The chain combines TRBV4-3 with TRBJ1-1; 7 bases line up with TRBD1. The CDR3 is 14 amino acids. CDR1 and CDR2 from the germline V gene are LGHNA and YSLEER. Losses at the gene ends were 8 bases for V and 4 bases for J; bases not matched to a gene: 10. For the CDR3, the DNA is TGCGCCAGCTCTCTAGACAGGGCGGGCACTGAAGCTTTCTTT. Translated: CASSLDRAGTEAFF.